This T cell receptor (beta chain) is from a study of naive and memory T cell subsets. This CDR3 has 14 residues. Deletions cut 6 bases from V and 1 base from J, with 15 bases between. The germline CDR1 and CDR2 sequences are SQVTM and ANQGSEA. The beta constant-region primer was an equimolar mix of two oligonucleotides covering TRBC1 and TRBC2. The ligated cDNA underwent four PCR rounds using SP2 and nested alpha and beta constant-region primers. From the UMI-ligation and nested PCR reads, TCRdb called clonotypes with MiXCR, one entry per CDR3 protein. The table lists tens of thousands of distinct CDR3 sequences, around 9% of them singletons. Study observations and caveats: In naive cells, over 95% of TCR sequences were seen only once. Gini index rose across naive, CM, EM and EMRA in CD4 and CD8.

This clonotype was counted only a few times. Its antigen is still unknown. Sequenced material: naive CD8+ T cells from blood. This chain joins TRBV29-1 and TRBJ2-5, with D perhaps TRBD2 (5 bases). The TCR was taken from a human donor in good health. CDR3 nucleotide sequence: TGCAGCGTCGTTCCCTCCAGCGGCCAAGAGACCCAGTACTTC. Protein product: CSVVPSSGQETQYF. Combining the CDR3 with reference TRBV29-1 and TRBJ2-5 gives the whole variable domain SAVISQKPSRDICQRGTSLTIQCQVDSQVTMMFWYRQQPGQSLTLIATANQGSEATYESGFVIDKFPISRPNLTFSTLTVSNMSPEDSSIYLCSVVPSSGQETQYFGPGTRLLVL.